This TCR beta chain was sequenced during a study of sequential checkpoint blockade in melanoma. Profiling relied on immunoSEQ multiplex PCR, and the TCRdb table lists in-frame clones only, not all of them. The repertoire includes under 25,000 clones, around 78% of them detected once, and about 20% sits in the top ten. Treatment noted: randomized to nivolumab then ipilimumab (arm A) or the reverse (arm B). Germline V lookup: CDR1 KGHSH, CDR2 LQKENI. V lost 6 bases and J 8 bases, leaving 13 bases between the germline ends. The CDR3 covers 12 residues. The sequence was collected from a human donor with melanoma. The source was CD8+ T cells sorted from blood (inferred from file names), collected from a patient given nivolumab and ipilimumab in sequence. The chain joins TRBV18 to TRBJ1-1; perhaps TRBD1 as D (6 bases). In DNA, the CDR3 is TGTGCCAGCTCGCCGGGGGGGCCCGAAGCTTTCTTT. This codes for CASSPGGPEAFF.